What follows describes a single T cell receptor beta chain. This sample stems from a study of blood T cell repertoires in COVID-19. Overall study: Collection of acute and convalescent COVID-19 samples took place in the United States, Italy and Spain.

Some clones are missing from TCRdb's copy, which holds only in-frame ones; the method was immunoSEQ multiplex PCR. The sample holds about 170,000 clones, roughly 86% seen once. The germline V gene has CDR1 SEHNR and CDR2 FQNEAQ (reference sequence). The trim removed 8 bases at V and 3 bases at J, leaving 3 bases unmatched. This CDR3 spans 13 amino acids. The sample comprised peripheral blood. The TCR sequence derives from a man aged 40-49 years who had recovered from COVID-19. The rearrangement joins TRBV7-9 to TRBJ2-7; 11 bases fit TRBD2. The CDR3 sequence: CASSGTSGYEQYF. CDR3 nucleotides: TGTGCCAGCTCCGGGACTAGCGGCTACGAGCAGTACTTC.